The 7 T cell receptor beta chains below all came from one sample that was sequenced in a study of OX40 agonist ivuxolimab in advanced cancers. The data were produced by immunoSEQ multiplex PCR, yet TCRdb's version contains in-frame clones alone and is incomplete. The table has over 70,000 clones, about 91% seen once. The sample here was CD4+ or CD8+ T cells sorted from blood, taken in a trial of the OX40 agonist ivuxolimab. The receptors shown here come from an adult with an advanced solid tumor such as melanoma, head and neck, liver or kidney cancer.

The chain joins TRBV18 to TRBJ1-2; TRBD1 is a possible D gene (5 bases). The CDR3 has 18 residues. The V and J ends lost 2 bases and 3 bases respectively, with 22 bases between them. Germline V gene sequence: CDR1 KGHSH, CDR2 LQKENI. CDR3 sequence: CASSPGGSSGAPHYGYTF. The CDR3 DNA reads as TGTGCCAGCTCACCAGGTGGGAGTAGCGGGGCTCCCCACTATGGCTACACCTTC.

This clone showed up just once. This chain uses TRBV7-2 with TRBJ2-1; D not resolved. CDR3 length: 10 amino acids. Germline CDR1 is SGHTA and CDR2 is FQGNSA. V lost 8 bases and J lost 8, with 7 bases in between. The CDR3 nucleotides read TGTGCCAGCCCACCGGATGAGCAGTTCTTC. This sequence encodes CASPPDEQFF. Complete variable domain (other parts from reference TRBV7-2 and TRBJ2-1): GAGVSQSPSNKVTEKGKDVELRCDPISGHTALYWYRQSLGQGLEFLIYFQGNSAPDKSGLPSDRFSAERTGGSVSTLTIQRTQQEDSAVYLCASPPDEQFFGPGTRLTVL.

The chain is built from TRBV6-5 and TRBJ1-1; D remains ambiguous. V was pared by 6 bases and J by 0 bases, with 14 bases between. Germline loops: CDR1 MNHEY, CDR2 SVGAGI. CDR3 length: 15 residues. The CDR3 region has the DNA TGTGCCAGCAGGGTTGGGCCGACCATGAACACTGAAGCTTTCTTT. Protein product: CASRVGPTMNTEAFF.

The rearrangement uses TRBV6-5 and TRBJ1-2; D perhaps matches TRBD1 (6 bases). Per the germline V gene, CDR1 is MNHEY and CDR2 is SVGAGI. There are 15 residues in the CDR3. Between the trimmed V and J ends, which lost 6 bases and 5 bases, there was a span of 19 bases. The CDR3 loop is CASSSRGASGYGYTF. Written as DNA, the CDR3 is TGTGCCAGCAGCTCCCGGGGGGCCTCCGGGTATGGCTACACCTTC.

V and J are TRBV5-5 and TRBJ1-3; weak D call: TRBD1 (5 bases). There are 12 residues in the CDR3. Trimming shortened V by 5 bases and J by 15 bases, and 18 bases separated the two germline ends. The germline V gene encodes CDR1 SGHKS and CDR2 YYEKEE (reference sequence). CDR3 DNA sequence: TGTGCCAGCAGTTCGAGTACCGGGACGGGATATTTT. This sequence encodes CASSSSTGTGYF.

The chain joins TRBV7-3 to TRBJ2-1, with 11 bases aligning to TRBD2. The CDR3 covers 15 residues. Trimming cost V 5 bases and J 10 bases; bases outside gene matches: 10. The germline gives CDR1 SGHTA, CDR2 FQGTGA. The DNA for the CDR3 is TGTGCCAGCAGCCCATCCCTAGCGGGGGGCAGCGAGCAGTTCTTC. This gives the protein CASSPSLAGGSEQFF.

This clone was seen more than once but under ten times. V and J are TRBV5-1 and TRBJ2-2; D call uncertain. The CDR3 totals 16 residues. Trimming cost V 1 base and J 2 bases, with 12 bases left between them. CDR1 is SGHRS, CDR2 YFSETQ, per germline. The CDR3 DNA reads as TGCGCCAGCAGCTTGAGGTTTAGGGCAAACACCGGGGAGCTGTTTTTT. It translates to CASSLRFRANTGELFF. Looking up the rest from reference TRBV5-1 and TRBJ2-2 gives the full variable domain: KAGVTQTPRYLIKTRGQQVTLSCSPISGHRSVSWYQQTPGQGLQFLFEYFSETQRNKGNFPGRFSGRQFSNSRSEMNVSTLELGDSALYLCASSLRFRANTGELFFGEGSRLTVL.